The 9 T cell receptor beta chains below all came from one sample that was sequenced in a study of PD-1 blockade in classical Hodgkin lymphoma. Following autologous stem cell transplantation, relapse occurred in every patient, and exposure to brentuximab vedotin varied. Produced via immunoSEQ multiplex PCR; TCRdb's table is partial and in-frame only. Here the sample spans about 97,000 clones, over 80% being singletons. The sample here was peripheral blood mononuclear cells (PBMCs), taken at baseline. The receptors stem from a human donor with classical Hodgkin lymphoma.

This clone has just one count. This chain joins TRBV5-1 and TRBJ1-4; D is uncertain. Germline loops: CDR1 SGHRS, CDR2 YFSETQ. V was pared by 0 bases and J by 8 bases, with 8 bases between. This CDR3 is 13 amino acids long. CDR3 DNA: TGCGCCAGCAGCTTGGGGTCCGGCGAAAAACTGTTTTTT. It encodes CASSLGSGEKLFF.

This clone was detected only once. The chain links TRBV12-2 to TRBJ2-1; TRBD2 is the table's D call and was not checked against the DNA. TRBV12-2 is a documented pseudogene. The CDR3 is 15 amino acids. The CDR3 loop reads CARGRSGSSYNEQFF. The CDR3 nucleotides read TGTGCAAGGGGGAGAAGCGGGAGCTCCTACAATGAGCAGTTCTTC.

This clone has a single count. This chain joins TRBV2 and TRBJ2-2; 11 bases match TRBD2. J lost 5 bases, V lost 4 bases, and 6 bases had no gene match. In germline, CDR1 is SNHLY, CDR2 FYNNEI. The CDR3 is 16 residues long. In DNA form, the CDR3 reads TGTGCCAGCAGTGGGGGGAGGACTAGCGGGACCGGGGAGCTGTTTTTT. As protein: CASSGGRTSGTGELFF.

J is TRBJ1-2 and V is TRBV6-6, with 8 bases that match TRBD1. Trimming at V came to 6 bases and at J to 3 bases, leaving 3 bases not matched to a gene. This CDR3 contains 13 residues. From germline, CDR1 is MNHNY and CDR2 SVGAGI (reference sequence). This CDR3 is CASREQGDYGYTF. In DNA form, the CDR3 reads TGTGCCAGCAGGGAACAGGGGGACTATGGCTACACCTTC.

This CDR3 reads CASGGTGGEKLFF. In DNA form, the CDR3 reads TGTGCCAGCGGAGGGACAGGCGGTGAAAAACTGTTTTTT. The chain has TRBV6-5 and TRBJ1-4; 8 bases map to TRBD1. The CDR3 length is 13 residues. Looked up from germline, CDR1 is MNHEY and CDR2 is SVGAGI. Trimming cost V 8 bases and J 7 bases; bases outside gene matches: 6.

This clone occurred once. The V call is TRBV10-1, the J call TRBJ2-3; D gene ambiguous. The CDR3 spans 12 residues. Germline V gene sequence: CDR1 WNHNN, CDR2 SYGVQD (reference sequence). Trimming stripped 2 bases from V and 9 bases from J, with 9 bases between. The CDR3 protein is CASSETARTQYF. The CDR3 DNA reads TGCGCCAGCAGTGAGACAGCCAGAACGCAGTATTTT.

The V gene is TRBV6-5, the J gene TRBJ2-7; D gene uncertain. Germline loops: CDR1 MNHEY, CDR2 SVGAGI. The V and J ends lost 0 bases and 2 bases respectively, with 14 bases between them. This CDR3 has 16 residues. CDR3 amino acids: CASSYSIVGLTYEQYF. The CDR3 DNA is TGTGCCAGCAGTTACTCGATAGTCGGGCTAACCTACGAGCAGTACTTC.

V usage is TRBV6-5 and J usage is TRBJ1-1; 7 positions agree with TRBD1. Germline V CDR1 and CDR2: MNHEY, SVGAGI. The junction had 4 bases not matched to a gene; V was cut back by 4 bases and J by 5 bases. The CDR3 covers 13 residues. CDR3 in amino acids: CASSSSTGTEAFF. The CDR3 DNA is TGTGCCAGCAGTTCCTCGACAGGGACTGAAGCTTTCTTT.

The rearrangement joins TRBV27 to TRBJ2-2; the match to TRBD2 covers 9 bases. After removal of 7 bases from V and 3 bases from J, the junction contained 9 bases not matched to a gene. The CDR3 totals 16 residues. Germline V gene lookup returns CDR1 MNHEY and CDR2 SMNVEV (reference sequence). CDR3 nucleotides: TGTGCCAGCACCGTATCCGCGGGAGGGGACACCGGGGAGCTGTTTTTT. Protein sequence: CASTVSAGGDTGELFF.